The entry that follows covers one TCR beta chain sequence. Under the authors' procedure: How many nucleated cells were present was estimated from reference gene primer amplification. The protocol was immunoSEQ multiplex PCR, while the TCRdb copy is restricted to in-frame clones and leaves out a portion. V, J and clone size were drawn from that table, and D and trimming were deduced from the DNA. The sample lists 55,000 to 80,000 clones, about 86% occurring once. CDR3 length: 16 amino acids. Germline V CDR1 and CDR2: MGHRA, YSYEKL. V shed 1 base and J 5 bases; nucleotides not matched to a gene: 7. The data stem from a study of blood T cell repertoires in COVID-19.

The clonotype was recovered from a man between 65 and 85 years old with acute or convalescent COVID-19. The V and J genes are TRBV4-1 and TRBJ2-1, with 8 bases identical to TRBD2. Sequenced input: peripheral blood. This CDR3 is CASSQVAGRSDNEQFF. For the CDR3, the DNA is TGCGCCAGCAGCCAAGTAGCGGGGAGGAGCGACAATGAGCAGTTCTTC.